A single sample is the source of the 31 T cell receptor beta chains below, sequenced in a study of OX40 agonist ivuxolimab in advanced cancers. Method: immunoSEQ multiplex PCR; TCRdb's copy keeps in-frame clones and lacks some. The sample carries under 85,000 clones, about 93% recorded once. This specimen consisted of CD4+ or CD8+ T cells sorted from blood, obtained in a trial of the OX40 agonist ivuxolimab. Receptors were obtained from an adult with an advanced solid tumor such as melanoma, head and neck, liver or kidney cancer.

The CDR3 DNA reads TGTGCCAGCAGCTTAGTACAGGGGTTTGGCGGGGAGCTGTTTTTT. It is translated as CASSLVQGFGGELFF. V gene TRBV7-2 combines with J gene TRBJ2-2, with 7 bases lining up with TRBD1. The CDR3 length is 15 residues. V shed 1 base and J 7 bases; nucleotides not matched to a gene: 6. The V gene's germline CDR1 is SGHTA and CDR2 FQGNSA. Variable domain in full (rest from reference TRBV7-2 and TRBJ2-2): GAGVSQSPSNKVTEKGKDVELRCDPISGHTALYWYRQSLGQGLEFLIYFQGNSAPDKSGLPSDRFSAERTGGSVSTLTIQRTQQEDSAVYLCASSLVQGFGGELFFGEGSRLTVL.

This chain joins TRBV30 and TRBJ2-1; tentatively, D is TRBD2 (6 bases). From germline, CDR1 is GTSNPN and CDR2 SVGIG (reference sequence). The CDR3 spans 15 residues. Between the trimmed V and J ends, which lost 2 bases and 1 base, there was a span of 12 bases. CDR3 coding DNA: TGTGCCTGGAGTACCGGGAGTACTTCCTACAATGAGCAGTTCTTC. As protein: CAWSTGSTSYNEQFF.

The chain links TRBV29-1 to TRBJ2-6; 14 bases are a match to TRBD2. The CDR3 is made up of 24 amino acids. Per germline, CDR1 SQVTM and CDR2 ANQGSEA. V trimming: 0 bases; J trimming: 0 bases; junction bases outside the gene matches: 19. The DNA of the CDR3 is TGCAGCGTTGAAGATAGGGGGGACTTTGGGACTAGCGGGAGTGTACTCTCTGGGGCCAACGTCCTGACTTTC. This gives the protein CSVEDRGDFGTSGSVLSGANVLTF.

The rearrangement joins TRBV2 to TRBJ1-1; no clear D. The CDR3 has 15 residues. Germline CDR1 reads SNHLY; CDR2 reads FYNNEI. V lost 6 bases to trimming and J lost 0 bases, with 14 bases between them. The DNA of the CDR3 is TGTGCCAGCAGCGACGGGCCCAGCCTGAACACTGAAGCTTTCTTT. Translation gives CASSDGPSLNTEAFF.

The chain has TRBV6-5 and TRBJ2-3; D is undetermined. Trimming shortened V by 6 bases and J by 5 bases, and 12 bases separated the two germline ends. CDR3 length: 13 residues. Germline CDR1 is MNHEY and CDR2 is SVGAGI. CDR3 DNA sequence: TGTGCCAGCAGCTCCCTCCCGGTAGATACGCAGTATTTT. Its translation: CASSSLPVDTQYF.

CDR3 nucleotides: TGCGCCAGCAGCCAAACTTGGCGGGAGCAGTACTTC. Translation: CASSQTWREQYF. The chain is built from TRBV4-1 and TRBJ2-7; no clear D gene. Germline assignment: CDR1 MGHRA and CDR2 YSYEKL. The V end lost 2 bases, the J end lost 7 bases, and 9 bases lay between the germline ends. CDR3 length equals 12 residues.

V gene TRBV11-2 combines with J gene TRBJ2-7; D possibly matches TRBD1 or TRBD2 (6 bases each). This CDR3 region has 14 residues. Trimming took 1 base from V and 6 from J, leaving 13 bases between them. CDR1 is SGHAT and CDR2 is FQNNGV in the germline V gene. Here the CDR3 reads CASSLVGGASEQYF. The CDR3 DNA reads as TGTGCCAGCAGCTTAGTGGGGGGCGCGTCCGAGCAGTACTTC. Using reference TRBV11-2 and TRBJ2-7 for the parts outside the CDR3, the full variable domain is EAGVAQSPRYKIIEKRQSVAFWCNPISGHATLYWYQQILGQGPKLLIQFQNNGVVDDSQLPKDRFSAERLKGVDSTLKIQPAKLEDSAVYLCASSLVGGASEQYFGPGTRLTVT.

The chain combines TRBV7-9 with TRBJ1-2; 10 bases are a match to TRBD1. Germline lookup yields CDR1 SEHNR and CDR2 FQNEAQ (reference sequence). CDR3 length: 14 amino acids. With 5 bases clipped from V and 5 bases from J, the junction kept 5 bases outside the gene matches. This CDR3 is CASSNGTGAYGYTF. CDR3 bases: TGTGCCAGCAGCAACGGGACAGGGGCATATGGCTACACCTTC.

The chain joins TRBV7-9 to TRBJ2-1; no clear D gene. Trimming shortened V by 5 bases and J by 3 bases, and 17 bases separated the two germline ends. The CDR3 has 16 amino acids. Germline V lookup: CDR1 SEHNR, CDR2 FQNEAQ (reference sequence). CDR3 in amino acids: CASSGRLVLDYNEQFF. The CDR3 DNA follows: TGTGCCAGCAGCGGCCGCTTGGTTCTTGACTACAATGAGCAGTTCTTC.

The chain recombines TRBV10-2 with TRBJ1-6, with a tentative D call TRBD1 (6 bases). V dropped 7 bases and J dropped 5 bases, with 15 bases sitting between them. The CDR3 is 15 residues long. Germline loops: CDR1 WSHSY, CDR2 SAAADI. The CDR3 coding sequence is TGCGCCAGCATCCAAGACAGGAGGAATAATTCACCCCTCCACTTT. It codes for CASIQDRRNNSPLHF.

V usage is TRBV5-6 and J usage is TRBJ2-1; the D gene is possibly TRBD1 (7 bases). This CDR3 has 13 amino acids. Germline assignment: CDR1 SGHDT and CDR2 YYEEEE. V dropped 6 bases and J dropped 8 bases, with 15 bases sitting between them. In DNA form, the CDR3 reads TGTGCCAGCACCCCAGGGGGGTCTGATGAGCAGTTCTTC. It encodes CASTPGGSDEQFF.

This chain uses TRBV7-9 with TRBJ1-5, with 8 bases identical to TRBD1. The V gene's germline CDR1 is SEHNR and CDR2 FQNEAQ (reference sequence). The CDR3 length is 15 residues. After removal of 6 bases from V and 4 bases from J, the junction contained 8 bases not matched to a gene. CDR3 loop: CASSPGQGLNQPQHF. For the CDR3, the DNA is TGTGCCAGCAGTCCAGGACAGGGCCTAAATCAGCCCCAGCATTTT.

V is TRBV6-5 and J is TRBJ2-3; a possible D gene is TRBD2 (6 bases). Germline V gene sequence: CDR1 MNHEY, CDR2 SVGAGI. The CDR3 runs to 13 residues. Trimming took 5 bases from V and 4 from J, leaving 10 bases between them. The CDR3 is CASSPRRADTQYF. CDR3 in DNA: TGTGCCAGCAGTCCCAGGAGGGCAGATACGCAGTATTTT.

J is TRBJ2-7 and V is TRBV30; 8 bases align to TRBD1. The V gene end was trimmed by 4 bases and the J gene end by 0 bases; junction bases not matched to a gene: 5. The CDR3 consists of 14 residues. Germline CDR1 and CDR2: GTSNPN and SVGIG (reference sequence). This CDR3 is CAWTRTGFSYEQYF. The CDR3 DNA follows: TGTGCCTGGACTAGGACAGGGTTCTCCTACGAGCAGTACTTC. Supplemented by reference TRBV30 and TRBJ2-7, the full variable domain reads SQTIHQWPATLVQPVGSPLSLECTVEGTSNPNLYWYRQAAGRGLQLLFYSVGIGQISSEVPQNLSASRPQDRQFILSSKKLLLSDSGFYLCAWTRTGFSYEQYFGPGTRLTVT.

This chain links TRBV29-1 with TRBJ1-1, with D possibly being TRBD1 (6 bases). In germline, CDR1 is SQVTM, CDR2 ANQGSEA. This CDR3 is 15 amino acids long. Deletions cut 5 bases from V and 2 bases from J, with 18 bases between. The DNA of the CDR3 is TGCAGCGTTCCTCGTGGGGGGCGCGGTAACACTGAAGCTTTCTTT. Encoded protein: CSVPRGGRGNTEAFF.

V is TRBV7-3 and J is TRBJ2-3; 9 bases are a match to TRBD2. The V gene end was trimmed by 6 bases and the J gene end by 2 bases; junction bases not matched to a gene: 6. This CDR3 has 15 amino acids. CDR1 and CDR2 from the germline V gene are SGHTA and FQGTGA. The CDR3 nucleotides read TGTGCCAGCAGTCCTAGCGGGACCTACACAGATACGCAGTATTTT. Protein: CASSPSGTYTDTQYF. Together with reference TRBV7-3 and TRBJ2-3, the CDR3 gives the full variable domain: GAGVSQTPSNKVTEKGKYVELRCDPISGHTALYWYRQSLGQGPEFLIYFQGTGAADDSGLPNDRFFAVRPEGSVSTLKIQRTERGDSAVYLCASSPSGTYTDTQYFGPGTRLTVL.

This rearrangement joins TRBV30 to TRBJ2-1; the D is unclear. Germline loops: CDR1 GTSNPN, CDR2 SVGIG (reference sequence). Trimming pared 0 bases from V and 3 bases from J, leaving 12 bases between. The length of the CDR3 is 15 residues. DNA of the CDR3: TGTGCCTGGAGTGTAGGCAGCGTCGGCTACAATGAGCAGTTCTTC. It codes for CAWSVGSVGYNEQFF.

The CDR3 DNA reads TGTGCCAGCAGCTTTAGTCAGATTCCTGAAGCTTTCTTT. Translation: CASSFSQIPEAFF. The chain couples TRBV5-6 to TRBJ1-1; D gene uncertain. Germline CDR1 reads SGHDT; CDR2 reads YYEEEE. CDR3 length: 13 residues. V lost 2 bases to trimming and J lost 6 bases, with 11 bases between them.

This clone was picked up one time. The rearrangement uses TRBV6-6 and TRBJ2-7; TRBD2 matches 7 bases. The CDR3 consists of 13 residues. With 0 bases clipped from V and 5 bases from J, the junction kept 1 base outside the gene matches. Germline V gene data show CDR1 as MNHNY and CDR2 as SVGAGI (reference sequence). CDR3 in amino acids: CASSYSSGDEQYF. The CDR3 DNA follows: TGTGCCAGCAGTTACTCGAGCGGGGACGAGCAGTACTTC.

This rearrangement joins TRBV9 to TRBJ2-7; 10 bases map to TRBD2. Trimming took 3 bases from V and 5 from J; bases not matched to a gene: 5. The CDR3 is 14 residues long. From germline, CDR1 is SGDLS and CDR2 YYNGEE. The CDR3 region has the DNA TGTGCCAGCAGCGCTAGCGGGAGTAGCCACGAGCAGTACTTC. It specifies CASSASGSSHEQYF.

CDR3 DNA sequence: TGTGCCAGCAGTTACGCGGAATCCTACGAGCAGTACTTC. This translates into CASSYAESYEQYF. The genes are TRBV27 and TRBJ2-7, with unresolved D. CDR1 is MNHEY, CDR2 SMNVEV, per germline (reference sequence). The germline V and J ends were trimmed by 4 bases and 1 base, with 8 bases remaining between them. This CDR3 contains 13 residues.

The rearrangement links TRBV14 to TRBJ2-1, with D perhaps TRBD2 (6 bases). CDR3 size: 12 residues. Germline assignment: CDR1 SGHDN and CDR2 FVKESK. The V gene lost 6 bases and the J gene lost 9 bases, with 12 bases spanning the gap. The CDR3 DNA reads TGTGCCAGCAGACGTGCCGGGGGTGAGCAGTTCTTC. It encodes CASRRAGGEQFF.

This clone showed up just a few times. The rearrangement joins TRBV4-2 to TRBJ2-6; perhaps D is TRBD1 or TRBD2 (5 bases each). The CDR3 covers 16 residues. With 2 bases removed from V and 0 bases from J, the gap between germline ends came to 8 bases. CDR1 is LGHNA and CDR2 is YNFKEQ in the germline V gene. CDR3 protein: CASSQWGSSGANVLTF. The CDR3 coding sequence is TGTGCCAGCAGCCAATGGGGGTCCTCTGGGGCCAACGTCCTGACTTTC.

The V gene is TRBV5-1, the J gene TRBJ2-2; D might be TRBD1 (6 bases). The CDR3 is 16 residues long. V dropped 3 bases and J dropped 0 bases, with 12 bases sitting between them. Germline V gene data show CDR1 as SGHRS and CDR2 as YFSETQ. CDR3 residues: CASSSDSRTNTGELFF. CDR3 nucleotides: TGCGCCAGCAGCTCGGACAGTCGAACGAACACCGGGGAGCTGTTTTTT.

This chain links TRBV4-3 with TRBJ1-6; a weak D match, TRBD1 (5 bases). Trimming pared 0 bases from V and 7 bases from J, leaving 16 bases between. Germline values: CDR1 LGHNA, CDR2 YSLEER. This CDR3 is 17 amino acids long. The CDR3 is CASSQEWGSLVNSPLHF. CDR3 DNA sequence: TGCGCCAGCAGCCAAGAGTGGGGCAGCCTGGTCAATTCACCCCTCCACTTT.

This chain connects TRBV29-1 to TRBJ1-1; D unresolved. The CDR3 length is 11 residues. Germline CDR1 reads SQVTM; CDR2 reads ANQGSEA. The ends were cut back, 3 bases at V and 10 bases at J, with 12 bases in the middle. The chain's CDR3 is CSVEERMRAFF. The CDR3 bases are TGCAGCGTTGAGGAAAGGATGCGAGCTTTCTTT.

V is TRBV7-8 and J is TRBJ2-5, with D tentatively TRBD2 (6 bases). From germline, CDR1 is SGHVS and CDR2 FQNEAQ. The CDR3 totals 14 residues. Deletions cut 4 bases from V and 5 bases from J, with 14 bases between. CDR3 bases: TGTGCCAGCAGCTCGGAGGGAATCGAGGAGACCCAGTACTTC. Its protein product is CASSSEGIEETQYF.

This clone has more than one count but fewer than ten. The V gene is TRBV4-2, the J gene TRBJ1-1, with D unclear. This CDR3 spans 15 amino acids. Germline CDR1 LGHNA, CDR2 YNFKEQ. V dropped 2 bases and J dropped 1 base, with 11 bases sitting between them. The CDR3 bases are TGTGCCAGCAGCCAAAGAAAGGCAGCGAACACTGAAGCTTTCTTT. Amino acids: CASSQRKAANTEAFF.

The genes are TRBV19 and TRBJ2-2; 9 nucleotides line up with TRBD2. V trimming: 7 bases; J trimming: 5 bases; junction bases outside the gene matches: 8. The CDR3 sequence is 15 residues long. Germline V gene data show CDR1 as LNHDA and CDR2 as SQIVND (reference sequence). The CDR3 nucleotides are TGTGCCAGTAAGACGAAGCGGGAGGCTACCGGGGAGCTGTTTTTT. Translated: CASKTKREATGELFF.

This clone has a handful of counts. This chain connects TRBV19 to TRBJ2-7; D is possibly TRBD2 (5 bases). In germline, CDR1 is LNHDA, CDR2 SQIVND (reference sequence). The V and J ends lost 3 bases and 0 bases respectively, with 12 bases between them. This CDR3 region has 15 residues. The CDR3 DNA follows: TGTGCCAGTAGTATGCGCGGGTGGGGCTCCTACGAGCAGTACTTC. Its protein product is CASSMRGWGSYEQYF.

CDR3 nucleotide sequence: TGTGCCAGCAGCTCCATCGGAGCAGCCACAGATACGCAGTATTTT. It specifies CASSSIGAATDTQYF. The chain couples TRBV7-3 to TRBJ2-3, with D hard to call. Germline V CDR1 and CDR2: SGHTA, FQGTGA. V was pared by 4 bases and J by 2 bases, with 13 bases between. The length of the CDR3 is 15 residues.